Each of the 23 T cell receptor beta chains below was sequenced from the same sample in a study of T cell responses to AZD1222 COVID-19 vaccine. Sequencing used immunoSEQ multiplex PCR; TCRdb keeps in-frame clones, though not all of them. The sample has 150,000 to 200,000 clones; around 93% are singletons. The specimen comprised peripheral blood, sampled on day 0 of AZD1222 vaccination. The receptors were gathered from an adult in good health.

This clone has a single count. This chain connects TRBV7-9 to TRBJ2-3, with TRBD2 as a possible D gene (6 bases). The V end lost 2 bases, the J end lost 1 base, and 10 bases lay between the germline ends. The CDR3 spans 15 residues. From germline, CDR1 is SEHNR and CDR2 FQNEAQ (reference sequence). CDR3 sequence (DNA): TGTGCCAGCAGCTTAACGGGAGCGGGCACAGATACGCAGTATTTT. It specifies CASSLTGAGTDTQYF.

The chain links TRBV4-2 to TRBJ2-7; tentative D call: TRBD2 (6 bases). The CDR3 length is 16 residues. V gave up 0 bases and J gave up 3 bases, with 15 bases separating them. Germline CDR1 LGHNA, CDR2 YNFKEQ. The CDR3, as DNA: TGTGCCAGCAGCCAAGATTCGGCGGGGTCTCACTACGAGCAGTACTTC. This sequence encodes CASSQDSAGSHYEQYF.

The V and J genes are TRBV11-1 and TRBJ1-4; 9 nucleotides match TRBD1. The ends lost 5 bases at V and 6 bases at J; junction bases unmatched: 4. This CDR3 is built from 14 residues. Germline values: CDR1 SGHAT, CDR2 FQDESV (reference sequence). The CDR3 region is CASSRDRDDEKLFF. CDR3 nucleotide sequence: TGTGCCAGCAGCCGGGACAGGGACGATGAAAAACTGTTTTTT.

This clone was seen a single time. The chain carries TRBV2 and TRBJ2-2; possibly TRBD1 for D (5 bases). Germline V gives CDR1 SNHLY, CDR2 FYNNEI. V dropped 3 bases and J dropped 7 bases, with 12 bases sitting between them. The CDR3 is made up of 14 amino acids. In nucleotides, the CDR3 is TGTGCCAGCAGTGACGGCAGGGTGGGCGGGGAGCTGTTTTTT. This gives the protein CASSDGRVGGELFF.

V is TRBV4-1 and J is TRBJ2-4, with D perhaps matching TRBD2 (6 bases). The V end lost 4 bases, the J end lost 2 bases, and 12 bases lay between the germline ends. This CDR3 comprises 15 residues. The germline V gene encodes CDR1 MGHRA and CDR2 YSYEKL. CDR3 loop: CASSLLGTPKNIQYF. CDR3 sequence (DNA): TGCGCCAGCAGCCTCTTAGGGACTCCCAAAAACATTCAGTACTTC.

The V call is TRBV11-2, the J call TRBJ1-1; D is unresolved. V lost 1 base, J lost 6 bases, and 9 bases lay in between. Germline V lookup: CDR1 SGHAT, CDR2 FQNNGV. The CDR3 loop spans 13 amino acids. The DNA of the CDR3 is TGTGCCAGCAGCTTAGTCGAGGGTTCTGAAGCTTTCTTT. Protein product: CASSLVEGSEAFF.

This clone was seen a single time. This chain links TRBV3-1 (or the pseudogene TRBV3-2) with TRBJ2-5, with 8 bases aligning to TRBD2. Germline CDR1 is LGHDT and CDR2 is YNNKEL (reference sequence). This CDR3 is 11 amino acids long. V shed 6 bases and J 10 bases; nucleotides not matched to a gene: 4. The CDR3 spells CASRHGGGQYF. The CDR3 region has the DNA TGTGCCAGCAGACACGGGGGGGGCCAGTACTTC.

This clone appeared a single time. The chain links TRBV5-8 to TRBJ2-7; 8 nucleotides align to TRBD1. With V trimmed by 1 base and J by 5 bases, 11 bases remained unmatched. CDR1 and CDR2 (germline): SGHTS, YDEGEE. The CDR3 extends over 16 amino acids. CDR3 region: CASSLFLYRGSDEQYF. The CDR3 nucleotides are TGTGCCAGCAGCTTGTTTCTTTACAGGGGGTCGGACGAGCAGTACTTC.

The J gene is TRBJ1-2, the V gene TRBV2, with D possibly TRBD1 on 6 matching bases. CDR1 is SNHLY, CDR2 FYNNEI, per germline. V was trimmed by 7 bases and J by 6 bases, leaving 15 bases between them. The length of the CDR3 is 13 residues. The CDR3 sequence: CASTPQGNNGYTF. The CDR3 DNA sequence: TGTGCCAGCACCCCCCAGGGGAACAATGGCTACACCTTC.

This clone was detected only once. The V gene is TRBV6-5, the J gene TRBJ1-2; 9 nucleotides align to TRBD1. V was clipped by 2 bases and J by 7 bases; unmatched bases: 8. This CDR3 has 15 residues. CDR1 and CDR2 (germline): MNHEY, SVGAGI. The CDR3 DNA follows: TGTGCCAGCAGTTACGATGAGACAGGGGGGACTGGCTACACCTTC. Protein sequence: CASSYDETGGTGYTF.

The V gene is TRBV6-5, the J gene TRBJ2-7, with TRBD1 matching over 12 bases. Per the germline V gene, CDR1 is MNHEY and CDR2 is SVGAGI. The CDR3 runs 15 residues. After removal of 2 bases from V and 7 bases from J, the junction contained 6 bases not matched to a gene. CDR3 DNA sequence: TGTGCCAGCAGTTACGCGGGACAGGGGGCGAATGAGCAGTACTTC. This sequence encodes CASSYAGQGANEQYF.

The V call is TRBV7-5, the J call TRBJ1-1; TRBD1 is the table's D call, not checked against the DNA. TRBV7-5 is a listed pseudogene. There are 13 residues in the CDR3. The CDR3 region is CARSPIQNTEAFF. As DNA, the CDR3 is TGTGCCAGAAGCCCCATACAGAACACTGAAGCTTTCTTT.

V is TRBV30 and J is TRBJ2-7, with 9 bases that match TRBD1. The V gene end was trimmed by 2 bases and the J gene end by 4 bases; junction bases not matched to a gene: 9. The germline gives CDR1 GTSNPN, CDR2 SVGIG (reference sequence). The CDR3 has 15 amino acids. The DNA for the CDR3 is TGTGCCTGGAGTCAGCTCGGACAGGGGTGGTACGAGCAGTACTTC. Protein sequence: CAWSQLGQGWYEQYF.

CDR3 nucleotides: TGTGCCAGCAGCCGGGGGACAGGAGCTAGCTCCTATAATTCACCCCTCCACTTT. It translates to CASSRGTGASSYNSPLHF. This chain connects TRBV7-9 to TRBJ1-6, with 8 nucleotides matching TRBD1. CDR3 size: 18 residues. The trim removed 5 bases at V and 0 bases at J, leaving 9 bases unmatched. Germline loops: CDR1 SEHNR, CDR2 FQNEAQ (reference sequence). Using reference TRBV7-9 and TRBJ1-6 for the parts outside the CDR3, the full variable domain is DTGVSQNPRHKITKRGQNVTFRCDPISEHNRLYWYRQTLGQGPEFLTYFQNEAQLEKSRLLSDRFSAERPKGSFSTLEIQRTEQGDSAMYLCASSRGTGASSYNSPLHFGNGTRLTVT.

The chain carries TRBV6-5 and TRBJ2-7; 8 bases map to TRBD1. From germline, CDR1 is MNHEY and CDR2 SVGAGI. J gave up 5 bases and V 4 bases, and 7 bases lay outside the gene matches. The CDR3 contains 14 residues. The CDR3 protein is CASSSAGGIDEQYF. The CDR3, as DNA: TGTGCCAGCAGTTCCGCAGGGGGCATTGACGAGCAGTACTTC.

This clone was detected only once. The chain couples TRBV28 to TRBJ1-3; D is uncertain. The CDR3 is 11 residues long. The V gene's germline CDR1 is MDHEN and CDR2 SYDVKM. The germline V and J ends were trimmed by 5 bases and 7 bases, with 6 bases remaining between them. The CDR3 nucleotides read TGTGCCAGCAGTCTATCCAACACCATATATTTT. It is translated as CASSLSNTIYF.

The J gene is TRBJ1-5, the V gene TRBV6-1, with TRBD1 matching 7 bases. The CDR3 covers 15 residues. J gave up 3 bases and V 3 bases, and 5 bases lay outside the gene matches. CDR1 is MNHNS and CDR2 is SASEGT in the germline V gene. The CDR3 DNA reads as TGTGCCAGCAGTGAGACAGGGCTCCACAATCAGCCCCAGCATTTT. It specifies CASSETGLHNQPQHF.

The CDR3 loop reads CAWSTPSRGNYGYTF. The CDR3 DNA reads TGTGCCTGGAGTACGCCGAGTAGGGGAAACTATGGCTACACCTTC. This sequence joins TRBV30 and TRBJ1-2; possibly TRBD1 for D (5 bases). V lost 2 bases and J lost 2, with 15 bases in between. The CDR3 is 15 amino acids. Germline CDR1 GTSNPN, CDR2 SVGIG (reference sequence).

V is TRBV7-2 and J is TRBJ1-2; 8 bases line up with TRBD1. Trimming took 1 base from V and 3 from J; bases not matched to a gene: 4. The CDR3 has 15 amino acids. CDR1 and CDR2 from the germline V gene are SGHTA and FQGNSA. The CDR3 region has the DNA TGTGCCAGCAGCTTAGAGACAGGGGCCTACTATGGCTACACCTTC. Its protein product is CASSLETGAYYGYTF.

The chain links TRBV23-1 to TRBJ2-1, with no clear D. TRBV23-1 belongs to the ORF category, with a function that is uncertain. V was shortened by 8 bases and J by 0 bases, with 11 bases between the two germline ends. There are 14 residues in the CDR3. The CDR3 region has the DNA TGCGCCAGCCGCCGCCCCCTCTCCTACAATGAGCAGTTCTTC. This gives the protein CASRRPLSYNEQFF.

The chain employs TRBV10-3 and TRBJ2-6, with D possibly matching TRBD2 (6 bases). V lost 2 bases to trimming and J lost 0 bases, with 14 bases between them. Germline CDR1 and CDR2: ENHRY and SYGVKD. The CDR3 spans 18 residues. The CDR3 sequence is CAISEPPGLLSGANVLTF. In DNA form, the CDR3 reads TGTGCCATCAGTGAGCCACCGGGACTCCTCTCTGGGGCCAACGTCCTGACTTTC.

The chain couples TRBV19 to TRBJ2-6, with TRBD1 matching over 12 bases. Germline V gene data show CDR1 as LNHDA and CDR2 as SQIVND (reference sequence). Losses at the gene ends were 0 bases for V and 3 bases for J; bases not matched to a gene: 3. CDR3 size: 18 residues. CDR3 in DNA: TGTGCCAGTAGTATAGAGGGACAGGGGGCTCTTGGGGCCAACGTCCTGACTTTC. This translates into CASSIEGQGALGANVLTF.

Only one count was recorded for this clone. For the CDR3, the DNA is TGCAGTGCTAGTGGGGCACAGGGGGGGAGAAACTATGGCTACACCTTC. It specifies CSASGAQGGRNYGYTF. The rearrangement links TRBV20-1 to TRBJ1-2; TRBD1 aligns across 8 bases. With 3 bases clipped from V and 2 bases from J, the junction kept 11 bases outside the gene matches. This CDR3 contains 16 residues. Germline CDR1 reads DFQATT; CDR2 reads SNEGSKA (reference sequence).